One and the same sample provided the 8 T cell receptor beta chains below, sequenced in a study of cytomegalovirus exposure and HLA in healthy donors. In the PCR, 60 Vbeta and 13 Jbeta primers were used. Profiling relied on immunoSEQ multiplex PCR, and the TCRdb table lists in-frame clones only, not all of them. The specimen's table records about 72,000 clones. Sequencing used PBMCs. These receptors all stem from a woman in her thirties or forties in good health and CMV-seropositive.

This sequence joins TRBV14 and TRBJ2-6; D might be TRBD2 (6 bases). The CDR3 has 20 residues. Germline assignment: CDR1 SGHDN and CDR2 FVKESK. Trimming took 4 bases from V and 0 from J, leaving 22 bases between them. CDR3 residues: CASSLPRRRGLSSGANVLTF. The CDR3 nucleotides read TGTGCCAGCAGCCTTCCCCGTCGTAGGGGACTCAGCTCTGGGGCCAACGTCCTGACTTTC.

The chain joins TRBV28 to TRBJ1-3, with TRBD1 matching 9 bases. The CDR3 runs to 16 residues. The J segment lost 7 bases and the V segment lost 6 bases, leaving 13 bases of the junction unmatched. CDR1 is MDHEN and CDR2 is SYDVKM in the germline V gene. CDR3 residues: CASRYPRDRESNTIYF. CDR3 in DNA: TGTGCCAGCAGGTACCCCCGGGACAGGGAGTCGAACACCATATATTTT. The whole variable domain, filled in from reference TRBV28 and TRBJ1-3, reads DVKVTQSSRYLVKRTGEKVFLECVQDMDHENMFWYRQDPGLGLRLIYFSYDVKMKEKGDIPEGYSVSREKKERFSLILESASTNQTSMYLCASRYPRDRESNTIYFGEGSWLTVV.

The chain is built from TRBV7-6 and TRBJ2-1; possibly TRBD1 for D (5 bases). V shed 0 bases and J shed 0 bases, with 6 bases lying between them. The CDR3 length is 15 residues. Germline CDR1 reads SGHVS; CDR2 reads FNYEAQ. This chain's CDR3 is CASSLAGASYNEQFF. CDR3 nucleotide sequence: TGTGCCAGCAGCTTAGCAGGGGCCTCCTACAATGAGCAGTTCTTC.

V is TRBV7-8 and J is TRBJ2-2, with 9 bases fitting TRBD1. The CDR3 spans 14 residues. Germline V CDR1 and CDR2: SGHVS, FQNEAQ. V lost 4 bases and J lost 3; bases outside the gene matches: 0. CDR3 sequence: CASSWDRDTGELFF. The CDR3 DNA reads TGTGCCAGCAGCTGGGACAGGGACACCGGGGAGCTGTTTTTT. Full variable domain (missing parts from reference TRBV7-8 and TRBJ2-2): GAGVSQSPRYKVAKRGQDVALRCDPISGHVSLFWYQQALGQGPEFLTYFQNEAQLDKSGLPSDRFFAERPEGSVSTLKIQRTQQEDSAVYLCASSWDRDTGELFFGEGSRLTVL.

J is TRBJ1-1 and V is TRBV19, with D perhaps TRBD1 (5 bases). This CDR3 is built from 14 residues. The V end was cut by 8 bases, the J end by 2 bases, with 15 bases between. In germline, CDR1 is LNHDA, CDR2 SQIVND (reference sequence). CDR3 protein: CASGVGTGNTEAFF. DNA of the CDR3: TGTGCCAGTGGAGTCGGAACAGGCAACACTGAAGCTTTCTTT.

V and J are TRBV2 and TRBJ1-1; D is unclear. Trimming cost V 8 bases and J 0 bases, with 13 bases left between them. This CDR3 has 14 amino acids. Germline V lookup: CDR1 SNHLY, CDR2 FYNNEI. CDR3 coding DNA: TGTGCCAGCCGGACGGGAATCATGAACACTGAAGCTTTCTTT. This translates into CASRTGIMNTEAFF. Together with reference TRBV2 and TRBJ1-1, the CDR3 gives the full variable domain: EPEVTQTPSHQVTQMGQEVILRCVPISNHLYFYWYRQILGQKVEFLVSFYNNEISEKSEIFDDQFSVERPDGSNFTLKIRSTKLEDSAMYFCASRTGIMNTEAFFGQGTRLTVV.

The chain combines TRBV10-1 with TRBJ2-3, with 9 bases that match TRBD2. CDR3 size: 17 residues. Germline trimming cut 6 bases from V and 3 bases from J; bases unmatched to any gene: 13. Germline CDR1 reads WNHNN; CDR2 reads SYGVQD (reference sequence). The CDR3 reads CASSPGFSGSMTDTQYF. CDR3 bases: TGCGCCAGCAGCCCGGGGTTTAGCGGGAGTATGACAGATACGCAGTATTTT.

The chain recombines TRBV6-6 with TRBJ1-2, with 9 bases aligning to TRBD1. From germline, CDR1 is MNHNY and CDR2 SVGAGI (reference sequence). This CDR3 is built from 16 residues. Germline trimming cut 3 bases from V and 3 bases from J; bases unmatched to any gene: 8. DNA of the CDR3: TGTGCCAGCAGTTATCTAGGGACAGGGAGTGACTATGGCTACACCTTC. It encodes CASSYLGTGSDYGYTF.